This T cell receptor (beta chain) was recorded in a study of T cells expressing NK-cell markers. Study findings and constraints: In four donors, dominant clonotypes made up about 25-65% of CD3+CD56-NKG2C+ cells.

It was by 5'RACE template switching with UMIs that TCR beta cDNA was made. TCRdb reanalyzed the 5' RACE reads, giving one entry per CDR3 protein sequence and no DNA. Reported are fewer than 400,000 distinct CDR3 sequences; the ten largest clones contain around a tenth. The germline CDR1 and CDR2 sequences are MGHRA and YSYEKL. The CDR3 extends over 13 amino acids. As concerns this clonotype: Antigen specificity is unknown.

This receptor was taken from a woman aged 45-59 years in good health. The V and J genes are TRBV4-1 and TRBJ2-7. Sequenced material: blood T cells: a sorted CD56 or NKG2C T cell subset, CD4+ or CD8+ T cells, or bulk PBMC T cells (not recorded which). The CDR3 region is CASSHPVTYEQYF.